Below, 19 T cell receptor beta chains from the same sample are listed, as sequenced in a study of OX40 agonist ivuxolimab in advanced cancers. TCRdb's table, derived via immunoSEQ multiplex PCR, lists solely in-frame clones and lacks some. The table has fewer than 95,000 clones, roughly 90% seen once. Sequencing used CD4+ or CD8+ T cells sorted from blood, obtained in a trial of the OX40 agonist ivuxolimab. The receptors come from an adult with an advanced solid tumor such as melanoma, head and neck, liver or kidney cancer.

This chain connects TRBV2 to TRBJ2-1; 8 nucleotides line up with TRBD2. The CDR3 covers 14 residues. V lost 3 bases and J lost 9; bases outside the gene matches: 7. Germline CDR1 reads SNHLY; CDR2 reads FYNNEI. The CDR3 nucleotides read TGTGCCAGCAGTGAGGGACTAGTTCTCACTGAGCAGTTCTTC. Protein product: CASSEGLVLTEQFF.

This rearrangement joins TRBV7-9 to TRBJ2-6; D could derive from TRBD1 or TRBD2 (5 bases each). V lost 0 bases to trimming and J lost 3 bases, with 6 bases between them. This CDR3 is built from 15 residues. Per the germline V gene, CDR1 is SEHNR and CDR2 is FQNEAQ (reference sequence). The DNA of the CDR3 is TGTGCCAGCAGCTTAGCGGGGGTTGGGGCCAACGTCCTGACTTTC. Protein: CASSLAGVGANVLTF. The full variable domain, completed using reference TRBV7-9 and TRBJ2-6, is DTGVSQNPRHKITKRGQNVTFRCDPISEHNRLYWYRQTLGQGPEFLTYFQNEAQLEKSRLLSDRFSAERPKGSFSTLEIQRTEQGDSAMYLCASSLAGVGANVLTFGAGSRLTVL.

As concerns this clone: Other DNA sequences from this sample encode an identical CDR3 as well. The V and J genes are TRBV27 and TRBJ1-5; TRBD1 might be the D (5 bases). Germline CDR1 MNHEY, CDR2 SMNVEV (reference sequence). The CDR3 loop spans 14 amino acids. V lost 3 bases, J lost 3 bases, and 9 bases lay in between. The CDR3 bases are TGTGCCAGCAGTTTCTTGGGGGACAATCAGCCCCAGCATTTT. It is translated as CASSFLGDNQPQHF.

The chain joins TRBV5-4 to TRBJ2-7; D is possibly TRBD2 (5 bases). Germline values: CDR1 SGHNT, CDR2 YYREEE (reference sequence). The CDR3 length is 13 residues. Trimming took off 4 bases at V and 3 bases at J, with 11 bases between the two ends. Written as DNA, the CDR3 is TGTGCCAGCAGCCAGGAGGTGGGCTACGAGCAGTACTTC. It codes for CASSQEVGYEQYF.

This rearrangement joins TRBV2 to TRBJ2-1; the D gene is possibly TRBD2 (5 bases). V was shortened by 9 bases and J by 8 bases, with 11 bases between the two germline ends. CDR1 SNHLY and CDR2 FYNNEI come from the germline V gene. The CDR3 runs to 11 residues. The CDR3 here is CASGKEDEQFF. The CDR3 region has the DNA TGTGCCAGTGGGAAGGAGGATGAGCAGTTCTTC.

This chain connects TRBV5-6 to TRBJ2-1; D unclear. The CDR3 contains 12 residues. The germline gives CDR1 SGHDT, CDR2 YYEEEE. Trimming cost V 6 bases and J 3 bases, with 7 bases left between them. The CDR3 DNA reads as TGTGCCAGCATATCCCTCTACAATGAGCAGTTCTTC. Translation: CASISLYNEQFF. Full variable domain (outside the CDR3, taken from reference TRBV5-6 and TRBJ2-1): DAGVTQSPTHLIKTRGQQVTLRCSPKSGHDTVSWYQQALGQGPQFIFQYYEEEERQRGNFPDRFSGHQFPNYSSELNVNALLLGDSALYLCASISLYNEQFFGPGTRLTVL.

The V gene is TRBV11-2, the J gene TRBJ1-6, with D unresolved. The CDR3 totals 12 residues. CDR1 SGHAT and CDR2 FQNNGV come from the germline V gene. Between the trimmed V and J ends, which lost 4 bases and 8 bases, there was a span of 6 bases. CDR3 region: CASSSYDSPLHF. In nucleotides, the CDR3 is TGTGCCAGCAGCTCTTATGATTCACCCCTCCACTTT. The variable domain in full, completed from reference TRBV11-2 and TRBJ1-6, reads EAGVAQSPRYKIIEKRQSVAFWCNPISGHATLYWYQQILGQGPKLLIQFQNNGVVDDSQLPKDRFSAERLKGVDSTLKIQPAKLEDSAVYLCASSSYDSPLHFGNGTRLTVT.

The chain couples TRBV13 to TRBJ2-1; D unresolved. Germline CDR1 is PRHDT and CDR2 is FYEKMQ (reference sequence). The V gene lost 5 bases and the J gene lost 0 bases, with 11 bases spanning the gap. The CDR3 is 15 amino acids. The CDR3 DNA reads TGTGCCAGCAGCCCAACCTTTAACTCCTACAATGAGCAGTTCTTC. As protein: CASSPTFNSYNEQFF.

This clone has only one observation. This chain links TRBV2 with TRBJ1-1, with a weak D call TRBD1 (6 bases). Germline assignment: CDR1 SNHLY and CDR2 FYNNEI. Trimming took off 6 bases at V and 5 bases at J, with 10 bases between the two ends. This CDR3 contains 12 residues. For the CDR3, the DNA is TGTGCCAGCAGAGGGCAGGGGACTGAAGCTTTCTTT. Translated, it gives CASRGQGTEAFF.

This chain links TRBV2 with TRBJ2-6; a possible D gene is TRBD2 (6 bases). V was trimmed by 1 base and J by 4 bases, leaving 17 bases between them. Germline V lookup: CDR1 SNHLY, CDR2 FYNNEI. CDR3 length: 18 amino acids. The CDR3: CASSEVVWEVSGANVLTF. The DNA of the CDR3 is TGTGCCAGCAGTGAAGTAGTTTGGGAGGTTTCGGGGGCCAACGTCCTGACTTTC.

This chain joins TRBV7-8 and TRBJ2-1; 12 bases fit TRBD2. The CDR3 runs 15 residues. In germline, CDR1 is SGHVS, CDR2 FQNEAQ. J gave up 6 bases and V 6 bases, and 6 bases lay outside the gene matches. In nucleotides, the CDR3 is TGTGCCAGCAGGCCAACTAGCGGGGGGTCCAATGAGCAGTTCTTC. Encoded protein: CASRPTSGGSNEQFF.

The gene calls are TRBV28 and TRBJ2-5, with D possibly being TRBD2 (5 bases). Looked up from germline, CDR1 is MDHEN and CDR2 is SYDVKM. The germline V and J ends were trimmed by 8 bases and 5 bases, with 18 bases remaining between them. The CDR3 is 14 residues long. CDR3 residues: CASVPLGRGETQYF. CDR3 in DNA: TGTGCCAGCGTCCCTCTAGGGCGAGGGGAGACCCAGTACTTC.

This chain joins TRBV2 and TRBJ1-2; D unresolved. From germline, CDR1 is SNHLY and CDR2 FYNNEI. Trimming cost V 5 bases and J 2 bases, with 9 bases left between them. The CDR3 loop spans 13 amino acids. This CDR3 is CASSSSGNYGYTF. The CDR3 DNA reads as TGTGCCAGCAGTTCTTCCGGGAACTATGGCTACACCTTC.

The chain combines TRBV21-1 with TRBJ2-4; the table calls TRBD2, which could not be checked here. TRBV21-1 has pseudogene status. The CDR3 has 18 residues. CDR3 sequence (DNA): TGTGCCAGCAGCAAAAGACTAGCGGGAGAGCAAGCCAAAAACATTCAGTACTTC. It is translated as CASSKRLAGEQAKNIQYF.

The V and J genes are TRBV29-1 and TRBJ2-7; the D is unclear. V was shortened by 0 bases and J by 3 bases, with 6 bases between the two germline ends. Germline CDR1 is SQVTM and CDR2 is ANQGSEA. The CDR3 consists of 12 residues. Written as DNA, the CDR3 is TGCAGCGTTGAAGACAGTGACTACGAGCAGTACTTC. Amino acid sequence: CSVEDSDYEQYF.

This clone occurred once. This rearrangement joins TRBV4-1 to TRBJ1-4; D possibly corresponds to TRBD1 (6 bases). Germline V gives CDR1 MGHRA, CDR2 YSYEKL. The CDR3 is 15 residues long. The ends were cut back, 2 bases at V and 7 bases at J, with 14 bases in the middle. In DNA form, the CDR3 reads TGCGCCAGCAGCCAATCCCCAGGGGAGGCTGAAAAACTGTTTTTT. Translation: CASSQSPGEAEKLFF.

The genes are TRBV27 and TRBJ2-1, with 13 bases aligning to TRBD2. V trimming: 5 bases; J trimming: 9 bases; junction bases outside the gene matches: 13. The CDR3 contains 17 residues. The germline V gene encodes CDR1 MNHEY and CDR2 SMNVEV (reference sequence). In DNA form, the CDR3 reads TGTGCCAGCAGTATCTCACCGGGACTAGCGGGGAGGGGTGAGCAGTTCTTC. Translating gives CASSISPGLAGRGEQFF.

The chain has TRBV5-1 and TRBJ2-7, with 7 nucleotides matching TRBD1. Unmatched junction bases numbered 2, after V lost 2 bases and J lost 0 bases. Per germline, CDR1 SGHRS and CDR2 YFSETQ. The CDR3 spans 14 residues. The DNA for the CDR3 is TGCGCCAGCAGCTTTGACAGGGCCTCCTACGAGCAGTACTTC. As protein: CASSFDRASYEQYF. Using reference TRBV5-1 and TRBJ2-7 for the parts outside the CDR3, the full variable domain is KAGVTQTPRYLIKTRGQQVTLSCSPISGHRSVSWYQQTPGQGLQFLFEYFSETQRNKGNFPGRFSGRQFSNSRSEMNVSTLELGDSALYLCASSFDRASYEQYFGPGTRLTVT.

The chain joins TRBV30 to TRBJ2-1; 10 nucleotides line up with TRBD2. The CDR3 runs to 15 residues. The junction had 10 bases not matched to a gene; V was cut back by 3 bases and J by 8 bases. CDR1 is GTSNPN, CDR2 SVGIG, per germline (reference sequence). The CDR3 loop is CAWSVGLAGVYEQFF. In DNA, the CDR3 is TGTGCCTGGAGCGTAGGCCTAGCGGGAGTATATGAGCAGTTCTTC.